Listed below are T cell receptor beta chains from one sample, sequenced in a study of blood T cell repertoires in COVID-19. The table came from immunoSEQ multiplex PCR; TCRdb's copy has only in-frame clones and leaves some out. The sample gives roughly 200,000 clones, 88% of which show up once; 1.5% is in the top ten. Sequencing was done on a sample of peripheral blood. The receptors were gathered from a young man with active or convalescent COVID-19. The CDR3 runs from the conserved cysteine through the conserved F or W. The D gene is left open where the match is weak. Expanded clones get a size class; other rows say once, few or many, or leave the size out.

V gene	J gene	clone size	D gene	CDR3 length	CDR3 DNA	CDR3 protein
TRBV29-1	TRBJ1-1	-	-	15	TGCAGCGTGAATCCCTCGGGACAATCGACGACTGAAGCTTTCTTT	CSVNPSGQSTTEAFF
TRBV29-1	TRBJ2-4	-	TRBD2	16	TGCAGCGTTGGGACCTGGGAGGGAGAGTCCAAAAACATTCAGTACTTC	CSVGTWEGESKNIQYF
TRBV28	TRBJ1-4	-	TRBD1	15	TGTGCCAGCAGTTTAGGAGGGGGCGGATTTGAAAAACTGTTTTTT	CASSLGGGGFEKLFF
TRBV7-3	TRBJ2-1	-	TRBD2	17	TGTGCCAGCAGCTCCCAGACTAGCGGTCACTCCTACAATGAGCAGTTCTTC	CASSSQTSGHSYNEQFF
TRBV7-9	TRBJ2-1	-	-	16	TGTGCCAGCAGCCGTGGTGGTAGCGGCCAAAGCAATGAGCAGTTCTTC	CASSRGGSGQSNEQFF
TRBV5-4	TRBJ1-3	-	-	16	TGTGCCAGCAGCTTGAAGCAGGGGCGCGTCGGAAACACCATATATTTT	CASSLKQGRVGNTIYF
TRBV7-2	TRBJ2-1	-	-	15	TGTGCCAGCGCTCTTGGGACTCTCTCCTACAATGAGCAGTTCTTC	CASALGTLSYNEQFF
TRBV24-1	TRBJ1-5	once	-	12	TGTGCCACCAGTGACTTAAATCAGCCCCAGCATTTT	CATSDLNQPQHF
TRBV9	TRBJ2-1	-	TRBD2	14	TGTGCCAGCAGCTTTCGACTAGCGAACAATGAGCAGTTCTTC	CASSFRLANNEQFF
TRBV27	TRBJ2-6	-	-	16	TGTGCCAGCAGTTTAGACGGGTTATCTGGGGCCAACGTCCTGACTTTC	CASSLDGLSGANVLTF
TRBV5-4	TRBJ2-1	once	-	12	TGTGCCAGCAGCAGACCCGACGGGGAGCAGTTCTTC	CASSRPDGEQFF